The clone carrying this T cell receptor beta chain was counted many times. RNA transcripts provided the source from which TCR beta CDR3 regions were amplified. Using the HTBI primer set, a first-round RT-PCR was run on the TCR CDR3. In TCRdb, the multiplex PCR reads were re-called with MiXCR into one record per CDR3 protein. The sample lists 500,000 to 550,000 distinct CDR3 sequences; roughly 21% were seen once. The sample comes from a study of T cells in Graves' hyperthyroidism and ophthalmopathy. The germline CDR1 and CDR2 sequences are SEHNR and FQNEAQ (reference sequence). This CDR3 is built from 14 residues. Trimming stripped 8 bases from V and 3 bases from J, with 16 bases between.

The sample was blood. This receptor was identified in a middle-aged man with Graves' ophthalmopathy. The rearrangement links TRBV7-9 to TRBJ1-1, with unresolved D. CDR3 in DNA: TGTGCCAGCTCTCAGCAGTTGTCGGACACTGAAGCTTTCTTT. Its translation: CASSQQLSDTEAFF.